This paragraph reports one T cell receptor beta chain. Its specific antigen is unknown. No qualities accompany the bases; no much larger clone lies one base away. This record comes from a study of T cell repertoires in cytomegalovirus infection (dated by TCRdb to the late 2010s). With respect to the entire study: Recently identified HLA-C-restricted CMV epitopes, whose presentation resists viral immunomodulation, were targeted by peptide stimulations together with well-studied HLA-B-restricted epitopes. Because public TCR beta signatures pointed to carriage of CMV infection together with the matching HLA type, the HLA type of each donor mattered for the analysis.

V has 0 bases trimmed and J has 6 bases trimmed; junction bases matching no gene number 3. Measured from the cysteine to the phenylalanine, the CDR3 is 16 residues long. Solely the CDR3 DNA is kept, with 48 bases framed from the first base. From the germline V gene, CDR1 is MNHEY and CDR2 is SVGEGT. The treatment or condition label on this specimen signifies: in vitro stimulation with specific CMV peptide epitopes to enrich CMV-specific T cells. General conclusions and limits of the study: The ex vivo response was dominated by HLA-C-restricted CMV-specific TCR beta clonotypes, which also provided the single most frequent clonotype in two of eight donors. In both this cohort and an independent cohort of 350 to 400 donors, the cumulative frequency of public TCR beta family members distinguished carriers of CMV infection plus the relevant HLA type.

The data were produced on an Illumina HiSeq 1500. The raw public data were reprocessed by TCRdb itself: fastp quality trimming at Q25, MiXCR clonotype calling, in-frame beta chains only. Entries are consolidated by CDR3 protein sequence, retaining the most common genes and DNA. Here the sample has some 940,000 distinct CDR3 sequences; approximately 31% occur a single time. The ten biggest clones cover about 14% of the sample. This TCR derives from a human donor in good health (CMV status not recorded). Some clones in this sample may be carry-over from other donors' samples. This specimen was cultured CD8+ T cells from PBMCs, taken from culture after CMV antigen stimulation. The chain is made from TRBV6-2 or TRBV6-3 and TRBJ2-2; 11 bases in between match TRBD2. The CDR3 amino acid sequence is: CASSYSASGGPGELFF. The nucleotide sequence reads TGTGCCAGCAGTTACTCGGCTAGCGGGGGGCCCGGGGAGCTGTTTTTT.